The 8 T cell receptor beta chains below were found in one sample sequenced in a study of CD8 T cells in ankylosing spondylitis. The antigens for these receptors are not known. TCRdb re-called the 5' RACE reads through MiXCR, storing one row per CDR3 protein. The repertoire holds roughly 370,000 distinct CDR3 sequences, with 20% to 25% as singletons. Whole-study results and caveats: Ankylosing spondylitis blood appeared to carry a characteristic TCR beta motif of fewer than 10 highly homologous variants.

The source material was blood, either unsorted or a sorted T cell fraction (not recorded which). These receptors were collected from a male donor with ankylosing spondylitis.

The chain employs TRBV5-4 and TRBJ2-1; 10 nucleotides line up with TRBD2. V dropped 4 bases and J dropped 11; count of bases not matched to a gene: 12. The CDR3 has 15 amino acids. Germline-derived CDR1 and CDR2 are SGHNT and YYREEE (reference sequence). CDR3 loop: CASSPPTTSGEKQFF. The CDR3 nucleotides read TGTGCCAGCAGCCCTCCCACTACTAGCGGGGAAAAGCAGTTCTTC.

This clonotype was counted only a few times. The chain recombines TRBV12-3 or TRBV12-4 with TRBJ2-3; 9 nucleotides align to TRBD1. CDR3 length: 16 amino acids. Trimming took 0 bases from V and 5 from J; bases not matched to a gene: 6. The CDR3 here is CASSLAAGTGLDTQYF. In nucleotides, the CDR3 is TGTGCCAGCAGTTTAGCCGCCGGGACAGGGCTAGATACGCAGTATTTT.

This clonotype was observed a few times. The V call is TRBV20-1, the J call TRBJ2-7, with a possible D match to TRBD2 (7 bases). The CDR3 runs 13 residues. CDR1 and CDR2 (germline): DFQATT, SNEGSKA (reference sequence). V was trimmed by 3 bases and J by 6 bases, leaving 15 bases between them. The CDR3 region has the DNA TGCAGTGCTAGGAGGGGGGGTTCCGGCGAGCAGTACTTC. Its protein product is CSARRGGSGEQYF.

A few counts support this clonotype. V usage is TRBV6-2 or TRBV6-3 and J usage is TRBJ2-3; 7 bases are shared with TRBD2. Trimming at V came to 0 bases and at J to 5 bases, leaving 11 bases not matched to a gene. This CDR3 comprises 17 residues. Germline assignment: CDR1 MNHEY and CDR2 SVGEGT. The DNA of the CDR3 is TGTGCCAGCAGTTACTCCCTCACGGCGGGAGAGCGAGATACGCAGTATTTT. Protein: CASSYSLTAGERDTQYF.

There are a few counts of this clonotype. The gene calls are TRBV29-1 and TRBJ1-1; tentatively, D is TRBD1 (6 bases). This CDR3 spans 13 amino acids. Germline CDR1 is SQVTM and CDR2 is ANQGSEA. Trimming took off 3 bases at V and 0 bases at J, with 8 bases between the two ends. The CDR3 DNA is TGCAGCGTTGACAGGGGACTGAACACTGAAGCTTTCTTT. As protein: CSVDRGLNTEAFF. Supplemented by reference TRBV29-1 and TRBJ1-1, the full variable domain reads SAVISQKPSRDICQRGTSLTIQCQVDSQVTMMFWYRQQPGQSLTLIATANQGSEATYESGFVIDKFPISRPNLTFSTLTVSNMSPEDSSIYLCSVDRGLNTEAFFGQGTRLTVV.

The chain carries TRBV3-1 and TRBJ1-2, with D unclear. Germline CDR1 is LGHDT and CDR2 is YNNKEL (reference sequence). The V end lost 1 base, the J end lost 6 bases, and 12 bases lay between the germline ends. CDR3 length equals 14 residues. For the CDR3, the DNA is TGTGCCAGCAGCCAAGTGGGGTGGGGTCATGGCTACACCTTC. It specifies CASSQVGWGHGYTF.

V usage is TRBV6-1 and J usage is TRBJ1-2, with D tentatively TRBD1 (5 bases). This CDR3 region has 13 residues. Germline V gives CDR1 MNHNS, CDR2 SASEGT. V was clipped by 9 bases and J by 2 bases, with 13 bases between them. CDR3 sequence: CASCRVGNYGYTF. As DNA, the CDR3 is TGTGCCAGTTGCAGGGTAGGAAACTATGGCTACACCTTC.

This chain's CDR3 is CASSRGTGNQEPQYF. In DNA form, the CDR3 reads TGCGCCAGCAGCAGGGGGACGGGAAATCAGGAACCGCAGTACTTC. The J gene is TRBJ2-7, the V gene TRBV5-1; TRBD1 might be the D (6 bases). Germline V CDR1 and CDR2: SGHRS, YFSETQ. Deletions cut 4 bases from V and 9 bases from J, with 23 bases between. This CDR3 has 15 residues.